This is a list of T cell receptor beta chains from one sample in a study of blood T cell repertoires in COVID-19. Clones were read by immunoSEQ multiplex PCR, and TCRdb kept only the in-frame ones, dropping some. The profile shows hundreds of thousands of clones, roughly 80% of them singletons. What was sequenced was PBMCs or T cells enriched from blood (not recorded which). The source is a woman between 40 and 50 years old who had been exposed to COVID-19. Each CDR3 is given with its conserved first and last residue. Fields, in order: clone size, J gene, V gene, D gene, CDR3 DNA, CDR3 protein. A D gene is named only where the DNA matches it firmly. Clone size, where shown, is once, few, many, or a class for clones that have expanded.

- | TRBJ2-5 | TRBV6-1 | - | TGTGCCAGCAGCCGCAGGGAAGAGACCCAGTACTTC | CASSRREETQYF
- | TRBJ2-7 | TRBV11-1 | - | TGTGCCAGCAGCTTCCAGAATACCTACGAGCAGTACTTC | CASSFQNTYEQYF
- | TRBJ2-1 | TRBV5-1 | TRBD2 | TGCGCCAGCAGCTTGGCCGGGACTAACAATGAGCAGTTCTTC | CASSLAGTNNEQFF
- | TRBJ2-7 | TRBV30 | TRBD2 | TGTGCCTGGATCCTAGCGGGGGGGCGGGAGCAGTACTTC | CAWILAGGREQYF
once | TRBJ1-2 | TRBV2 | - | TGTGCCAGCCACCGAGGATTCTTGCGTCCAGCCTCCGCTAACTATGGCTACACCTTC | CASHRGFLRPASANYGYTF
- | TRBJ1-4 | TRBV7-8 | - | TGTGCCAGCGGAAGGGGTAGTGAAAAACTGTTTTTT | CASGRGSEKLFF
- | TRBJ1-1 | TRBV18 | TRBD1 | TGTGCCAGCTCACCTAGGGACAGGGCGGGTGCTTTCTTT | CASSPRDRAGAFF
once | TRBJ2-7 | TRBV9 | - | TGTGCCAGCAGCGTCTCTTCCGGCGGGGACGAGCAGTACTTC | CASSVSSGGDEQYF
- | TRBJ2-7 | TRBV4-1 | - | TGCGCCAGCAGCCAAGATCCCGGCCAGGGAGGTGTCTACGAGCAGTACTTC | CASSQDPGQGGVYEQYF
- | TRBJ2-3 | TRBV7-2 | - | TGTGCCAGCAGCTTAGGGATCCCACTAACCCTCACAGATACGCAGTATTTT | CASSLGIPLTLTDTQYF
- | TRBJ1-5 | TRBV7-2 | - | TGTGCCAGCAGTCGAGTACCGAGCCAGCCCCAGCATTTT | CASSRVPSQPQHF
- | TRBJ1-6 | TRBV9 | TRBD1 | TGTGCCAGCAGCGTAGGGACAGGGGGCTCGGAACCCCTCCACTTT | CASSVGTGGSEPLHF
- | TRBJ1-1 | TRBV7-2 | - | TGTGCCAGCAGCGCCGGGAACACTGAAGCTTTCTTT | CASSAGNTEAFF
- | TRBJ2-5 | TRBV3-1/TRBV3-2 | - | TGTGCCAGCGGGGGGTATGGGACCCAGTACTTC | CASGGYGTQYF
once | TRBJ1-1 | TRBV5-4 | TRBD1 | TGTGCCAGCAGCAGGGACAGGGCGAACACTGAAGCTTTCTTT | CASSRDRANTEAFF
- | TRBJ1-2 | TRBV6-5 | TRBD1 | TGTGCCAGCAGTTACTCGGGACAGGGAGGGAGCTATGGCTACACCTTC | CASSYSGQGGSYGYTF
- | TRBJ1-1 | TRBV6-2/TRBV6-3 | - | TGTGCCAGCAGTTACGGACAGACGAACACTGAAGCTTTCTTT | CASSYGQTNTEAFF
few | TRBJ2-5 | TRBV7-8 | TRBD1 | TGTGCCAGCAGCCGGGACAGGGGAGACGAGACCCAGTACTTC | CASSRDRGDETQYF
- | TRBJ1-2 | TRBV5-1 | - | TGCGCCAGCAGCGGAACGGCCAGGGATAACTATGGCTACACCTTC | CASSGTARDNYGYTF
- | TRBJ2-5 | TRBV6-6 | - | TGTGCCAGCAGTTACGTGACTAATCAAGAGACCCAGTACTTC | CASSYVTNQETQYF
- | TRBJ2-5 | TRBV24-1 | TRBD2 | TGTGCCACCAGTATAGCGGGGCCTCAAGAGACCCAGTACTTC | CATSIAGPQETQYF
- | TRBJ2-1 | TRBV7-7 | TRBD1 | TGTGCCAGCAGCTTCGGGACAGGGTACCACAATGAGCAGTTCTTC | CASSFGTGYHNEQFF
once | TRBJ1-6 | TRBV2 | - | TGTGCCAGCAGTGAAGAGAGAACCCGGGGGTTTTCACCCCTCCACTTT | CASSEERTRGFSPLHF
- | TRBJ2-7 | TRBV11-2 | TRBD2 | TGTGCCAGCAGCTCCGGAAGGCGGGGGGCGTACGAGCAGTACTTC | CASSSGRRGAYEQYF
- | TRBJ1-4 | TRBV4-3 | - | TGCGCCAGCAGCCTCGGGGGAGGCGATGAAAAACTGTTTTTT | CASSLGGGDEKLFF
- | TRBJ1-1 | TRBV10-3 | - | TGTGCCATCAGTGAGCGGGAGGGAGCCCCGAACACTGAAGCTTTCTTT | CAISEREGAPNTEAFF
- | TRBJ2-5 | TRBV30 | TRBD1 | TGTGCCTGGGACAGGGACGGAGCAGGGACCCAGTACTTC | CAWDRDGAGTQYF
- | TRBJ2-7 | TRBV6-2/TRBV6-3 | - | TGTGCCAGCAGTTACGTCTCCCCCGAGCAGTACTTC | CASSYVSPEQYF
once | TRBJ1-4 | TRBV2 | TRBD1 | TGTGCCAGCAGTCAGGACAGGGCGGATGAAAAACTGTTTTTT | CASSQDRADEKLFF
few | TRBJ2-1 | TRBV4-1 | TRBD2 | TGCGCCAGCAGCCAAGCAGGCGGGGGGGGCTCCCGCACCTACAATGAGCAGTTCTTC | CASSQAGGGGSRTYNEQFF
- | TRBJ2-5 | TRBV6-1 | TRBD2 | TGTGCCAGCAGTGTGAACTCGGGACTAGCGGGGGTAACCCAAGAGACCCAGTACTTC | CASSVNSGLAGVTQETQYF
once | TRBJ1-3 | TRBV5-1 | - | TGCGCCAGCAGCTCCGGGAACCCCGGGACACTTGGAAACACCATATATTTT | CASSSGNPGTLGNTIYF